This entry lists 21 T cell receptor beta chains sequenced from one sample in a study of control samples from healthy donors and cancer patients. Assay used: immunoSEQ multiplex PCR; TCRdb lists only in-frame clones, some missing. The repertoire holds around 200,000 clones, 85% to 95% seen once, with approximately 1.6% in the top ten. Input material: blood. The receptors were gathered from a man aged 50-59 years in good health.

The CDR3, as DNA: TGTGCCAGCAGTTCTCCCCCCGCGGGGCGAACGTCTGAAGCTTTCTTT. This sequence encodes CASSSPPAGRTSEAFF. The V and J genes are TRBV28 and TRBJ1-1; possibly TRBD1 for D (5 bases). The CDR3 contains 16 residues. Germline V CDR1 and CDR2: MDHEN, SYDVKM. V was trimmed by 4 bases and J by 6 bases, leaving 21 bases between them.

The V and J genes are TRBV5-1 and TRBJ1-2; 11 bases fit TRBD1. The CDR3 has 15 residues. The J segment lost 3 bases and the V segment lost 4 bases, leaving 5 bases of the junction unmatched. CDR1 is SGHRS and CDR2 is YFSETQ in the germline V gene. This CDR3 reads CASSPGQGADYGYTF. CDR3 nucleotide sequence: TGCGCCAGCAGCCCTGGACAGGGGGCTGACTATGGCTACACCTTC.

The rearrangement joins TRBV14 to TRBJ2-5; 7 positions agree with TRBD1. The CDR3 spans 16 residues. The V and J ends lost 0 bases and 5 bases, in that order; junction bases with no gene match: 9. Per germline, CDR1 SGHDN and CDR2 FVKESK. CDR3 sequence: CASSQDLKGARETQYF. The CDR3 DNA is TGTGCCAGCAGCCAAGATCTGAAGGGGGCGAGGGAGACCCAGTACTTC. Looking up the rest from reference TRBV14 and TRBJ2-5 gives the full variable domain: EAGVTQFPSHSVIEKGQTVTLRCDPISGHDNLYWYRRVMGKEIKFLLHFVKESKQDESGMPNNRFLAERTGGTYSTLKVQPAELEDSGVYFCASSQDLKGARETQYFGPGTRLLVL.

This chain links TRBV3-1 (or the pseudogene TRBV3-2) with TRBJ1-1; D is uncertain. The CDR3 is 13 amino acids. The ends were cut back, 2 bases at V and 0 bases at J, with 4 bases in the middle. CDR1 and CDR2 from the germline V gene are LGHDT and YNNKEL (reference sequence). CDR3 coding DNA: TGTGCCAGCAGCCAAATGGTGAACACTGAAGCTTTCTTT. Translated, it gives CASSQMVNTEAFF.

The V call is TRBV5-1, the J call TRBJ2-1; possible D gene TRBD2, 5 bases. Between the trimmed V and J ends, which lost 4 bases and 2 bases, there was a span of 7 bases. This CDR3 comprises 13 residues. Per germline, CDR1 SGHRS and CDR2 YFSETQ. CDR3 amino acids: CASSPGTYNEQFF. The CDR3 DNA reads as TGCGCCAGCAGCCCCGGGACCTACAATGAGCAGTTCTTC.

The V call is TRBV28, the J call TRBJ2-1; D uncertain. Germline loops: CDR1 MDHEN, CDR2 SYDVKM. This CDR3 region has 15 residues. Trimming cost V 2 bases and J 3 bases, with 11 bases left between them. As DNA, the CDR3 is TGTGCCAGCAGTTTAGAGTACCCCCGCTACAATGAGCAGTTCTTC. This codes for CASSLEYPRYNEQFF.

The rearrangement uses TRBV5-1 and TRBJ1-6, with D possibly matching TRBD1 (5 bases). CDR1 is SGHRS, CDR2 YFSETQ, per germline. The CDR3 runs 14 residues. The germline V and J ends were trimmed by 4 bases and 7 bases, with 12 bases remaining between them. The chain's CDR3 is CASSITAGNSPLHF. DNA for the CDR3: TGCGCCAGCAGCATAACGGCAGGGAATTCACCCCTCCACTTT.

The J gene is TRBJ2-3, the V gene TRBV2; 7 positions match TRBD1. The CDR3 runs 14 residues. With V trimmed by 6 bases and J by 4 bases, 7 bases remained unmatched. Germline CDR1 and CDR2: SNHLY and FYNNEI. CDR3 nucleotides: TGTGCCAGCAGGGGACAGTTCGGGGCAGATACGCAGTATTTT. It translates to CASRGQFGADTQYF.

The chain is built from TRBV5-5 and TRBJ1-5; TRBD1 is a possible D gene (6 bases). CDR1 and CDR2 (germline): SGHKS, YYEKEE (reference sequence). Trimming took off 1 base at V and 3 bases at J, with 11 bases between the two ends. CDR3 length: 15 amino acids. The CDR3 protein is CASSLTGGPNQPQHF. In nucleotides, the CDR3 is TGTGCCAGCAGCTTGACCGGGGGGCCCAATCAGCCCCAGCATTTT.

The chain employs TRBV11-2 and TRBJ2-7; D is perhaps TRBD1 or TRBD2 (5 bases each). This CDR3 spans 16 amino acids. Trimming shortened V by 4 bases and J by 4 bases, and 20 bases separated the two germline ends. The V gene's germline CDR1 is SGHAT and CDR2 FQNNGV. CDR3 loop: CASSSQRPGTEYEQYV. CDR3 DNA sequence: TGTGCCAGCAGCTCCCAAAGACCCGGGACGGAATACGAGCAGTACGTC.

This chain links TRBV7-2 with TRBJ2-3; D might be TRBD2 (6 bases). This CDR3 region has 14 residues. Trimming left V 5 bases short and J 1 base short, with 10 bases between. The germline V gene has CDR1 SGHTA and CDR2 FQGNSA. CDR3 bases: TGTGCCAGCAGCGATACTAGCCGCACAGATACGCAGTATTTT. Translated: CASSDTSRTDTQYF.

V is TRBV19 and J is TRBJ1-5; D is possibly TRBD1 (5 bases). This CDR3 is built from 16 residues. Per germline, CDR1 LNHDA and CDR2 SQIVND (reference sequence). Trimming took 7 bases from V and 4 from J, leaving 20 bases between them. This CDR3 reads CASTRGRVTRNQPQHF. The CDR3 region has the DNA TGTGCCAGTACGAGGGGACGGGTAACGAGAAATCAGCCCCAGCATTTT.

The chain recombines TRBV3-1 (or the pseudogene TRBV3-2) with TRBJ2-6; 11 bases are a match to TRBD1. In germline, CDR1 is LGHDT, CDR2 YNNKEL (reference sequence). Trimming removed 5 bases from V and 1 base from J; junction bases left unmatched: 4. The CDR3 is 17 residues long. The CDR3 region has the DNA TGTGCCAGCAGCGGGGGACAGGGGGTTTCTGGGGCCAACGTCCTGACTTTC. It yields the protein CASSGGQGVSGANVLTF.

This sequence joins TRBV12-3 or TRBV12-4 and TRBJ2-7; D could derive from TRBD1 or TRBD2 (5 bases each). The CDR3 consists of 13 residues. Trimming stripped 4 bases from V and 6 bases from J, with 13 bases between. This CDR3 reads CASSSGPTGEQYF. As DNA, the CDR3 is TGTGCCAGCAGTTCGGGACCTACAGGCGAGCAGTACTTC.

The V gene is TRBV29-1, the J gene TRBJ2-2; TRBD1 matches at 9 bases. Trimming at V came to 5 bases and at J to 4 bases, leaving 2 bases not matched to a gene. Per the germline V gene, CDR1 is SQVTM and CDR2 is ANQGSEA. The CDR3 runs to 13 residues. DNA of the CDR3: TGCAGCGTTTTGACAGGGGGCACCGGGGAGCTGTTTTTT. Encoded protein: CSVLTGGTGELFF.

Here the CDR3 reads CSVAGLRNEQFF. The CDR3 DNA reads as TGCAGCGTTGCGGGTTTGAGGAATGAGCAGTTCTTC. This chain uses TRBV29-1 with TRBJ2-1, with unresolved D. CDR1 and CDR2 (germline): SQVTM, ANQGSEA. Deletions cut 4 bases from V and 7 bases from J, with 11 bases between. There are 12 residues in the CDR3.

This clone was picked up one time. V and J are TRBV6-5 and TRBJ1-4, with 8 bases aligning to TRBD1. Germline loops: CDR1 MNHEY, CDR2 SVGAGI. The V gene end was trimmed by 6 bases and the J gene end by 4 bases; junction bases not matched to a gene: 4. The CDR3 sequence is 14 residues long. CDR3 sequence (DNA): TGTGCCAGCAGGGGACAGGTTATTAATGAAAAACTGTTTTTT. Protein: CASRGQVINEKLFF.

This chain connects TRBV6-4 to TRBJ1-1, with a weak D call TRBD1 (5 bases). Trimming cost V 5 bases and J 1 base, with 17 bases left between them. The V gene's germline CDR1 is MRHNA and CDR2 SNTAGT. The CDR3 contains 16 residues. CDR3 region: CASSPMGDRPNTEAFF. In nucleotides, the CDR3 is TGTGCCAGCAGTCCCATGGGGGATCGACCGAACACTGAAGCTTTCTTT.

V gene TRBV19 combines with J gene TRBJ2-5, with 11 nucleotides matching TRBD2. With V trimmed by 5 bases and J by 4 bases, 15 bases remained unmatched. From germline, CDR1 is LNHDA and CDR2 SQIVND (reference sequence). This CDR3 is 18 amino acids long. Here the CDR3 reads CASSPPIAGGPNGETQYF. The CDR3, as DNA: TGTGCCAGTAGTCCCCCGATAGCGGGGGGGCCCAATGGAGAGACCCAGTACTTC.

This rearrangement joins TRBV29-1 to TRBJ1-2; D not resolved. The CDR3 is made up of 14 amino acids. Per germline, CDR1 SQVTM and CDR2 ANQGSEA. The V and J ends lost 2 bases and 0 bases respectively, with 10 bases between them. The CDR3 loop is CSVERAGANYGYTF. DNA for the CDR3: TGCAGCGTTGAAAGGGCTGGAGCTAACTATGGCTACACCTTC.

The chain has TRBV29-1 and TRBJ1-1; D is perhaps TRBD1 (5 bases). The CDR3 spans 16 residues. Trimming removed 5 bases at V and 1 base at J, with 20 bases between. Germline CDR1 and CDR2: SQVTM and ANQGSEA. CDR3 residues: CSVLTGHSTSNTEAFF. CDR3 bases: TGCAGCGTTCTTACCGGACATAGTACTTCGAACACTGAAGCTTTCTTT.